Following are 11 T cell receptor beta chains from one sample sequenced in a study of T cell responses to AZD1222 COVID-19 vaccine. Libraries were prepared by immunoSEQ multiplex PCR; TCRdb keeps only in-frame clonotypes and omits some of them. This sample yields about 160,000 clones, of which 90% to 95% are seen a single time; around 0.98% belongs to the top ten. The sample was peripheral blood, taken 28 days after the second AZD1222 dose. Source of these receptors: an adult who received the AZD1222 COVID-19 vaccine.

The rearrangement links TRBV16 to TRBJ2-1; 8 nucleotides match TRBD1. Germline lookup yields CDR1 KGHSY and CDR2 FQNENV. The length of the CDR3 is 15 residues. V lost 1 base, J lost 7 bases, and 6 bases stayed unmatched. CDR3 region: CASSQLSGGWNEQFF. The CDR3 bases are TGTGCCAGCAGCCAATTGTCAGGGGGCTGGAATGAGCAGTTCTTC.

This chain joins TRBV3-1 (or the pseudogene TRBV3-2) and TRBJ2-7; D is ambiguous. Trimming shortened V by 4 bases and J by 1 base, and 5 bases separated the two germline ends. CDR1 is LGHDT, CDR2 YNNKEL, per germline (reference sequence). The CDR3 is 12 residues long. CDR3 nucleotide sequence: TGTGCCAGCAGCCGATGGTCCTACGAGCAGTACTTC. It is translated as CASSRWSYEQYF.

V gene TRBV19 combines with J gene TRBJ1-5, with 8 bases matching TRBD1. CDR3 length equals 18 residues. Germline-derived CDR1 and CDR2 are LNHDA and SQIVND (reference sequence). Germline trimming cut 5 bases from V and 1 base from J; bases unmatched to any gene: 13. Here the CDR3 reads CASSAFFSGQGSNQPQHF. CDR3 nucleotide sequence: TGTGCCAGTAGTGCCTTTTTCTCTGGACAGGGAAGCAATCAGCCCCAGCATTTT.

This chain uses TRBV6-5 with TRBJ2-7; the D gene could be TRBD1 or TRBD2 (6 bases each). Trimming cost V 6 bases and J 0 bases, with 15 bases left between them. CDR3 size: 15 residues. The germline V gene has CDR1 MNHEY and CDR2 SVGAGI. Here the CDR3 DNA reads TGTGCCAGCAGGGAGGGGGGACCTAGCTCCTACGAGCAGTACTTC. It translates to CASREGGPSSYEQYF.

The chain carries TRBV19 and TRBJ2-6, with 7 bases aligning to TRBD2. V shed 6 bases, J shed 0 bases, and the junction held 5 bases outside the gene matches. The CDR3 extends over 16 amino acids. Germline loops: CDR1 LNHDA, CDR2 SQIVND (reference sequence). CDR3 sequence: CASSRGSPSGANVLTF. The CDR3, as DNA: TGTGCCAGTAGCCGCGGGAGCCCCTCTGGGGCCAACGTCCTGACTTTC.

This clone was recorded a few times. CDR3 in DNA: TGTGCCAGCAGTGAGGGCAGGATGAATCAGCCCCAGCATTTT. It codes for CASSEGRMNQPQHF. The rearrangement joins TRBV6-1 to TRBJ1-5; D unresolved. The ends were cut back, 3 bases at V and 4 bases at J, with 10 bases in the middle. The CDR3 is 14 amino acids. The germline V gene has CDR1 MNHNS and CDR2 SASEGT.

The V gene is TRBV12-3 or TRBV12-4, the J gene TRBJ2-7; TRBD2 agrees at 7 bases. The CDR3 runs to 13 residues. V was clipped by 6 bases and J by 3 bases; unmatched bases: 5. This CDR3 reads CASSPGEGYEQYF. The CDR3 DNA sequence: TGTGCCAGCAGCCCCGGGGAGGGCTACGAGCAGTACTTC.

The CDR3 loop reads CASSPYSSGGAGTDTQYF. CDR3 sequence (DNA): TGTGCCAGCTCACCTTACTCTAGCGGGGGGGCAGGCACAGATACGCAGTATTTT. The chain employs TRBV18 and TRBJ2-3, with TRBD2 matching over 12 bases. Trimming took 3 bases from V and 1 from J; bases not matched to a gene: 8. This CDR3 is built from 18 residues. The germline CDR1 and CDR2 sequences are KGHSH and LQKENI.

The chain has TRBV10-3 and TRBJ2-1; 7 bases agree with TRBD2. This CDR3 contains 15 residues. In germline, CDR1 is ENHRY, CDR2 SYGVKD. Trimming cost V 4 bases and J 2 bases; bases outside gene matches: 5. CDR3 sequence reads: CAISAVGGTYNEQFF. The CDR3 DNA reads TGTGCCATCAGTGCCGTCGGGGGGACCTACAATGAGCAGTTCTTC.

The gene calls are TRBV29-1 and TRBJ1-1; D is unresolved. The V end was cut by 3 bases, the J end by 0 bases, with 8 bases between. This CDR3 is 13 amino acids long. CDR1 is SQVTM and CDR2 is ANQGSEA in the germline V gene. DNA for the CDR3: TGCAGCGTTGAGGAGGGCGTGAACACTGAAGCTTTCTTT. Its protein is CSVEEGVNTEAFF.

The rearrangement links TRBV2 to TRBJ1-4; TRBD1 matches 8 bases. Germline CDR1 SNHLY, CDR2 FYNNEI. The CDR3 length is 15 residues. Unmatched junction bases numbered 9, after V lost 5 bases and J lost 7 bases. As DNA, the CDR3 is TGTGCCAGCAGTCCTCGGACAGGGAGAACTGAAAAACTGTTTTTT. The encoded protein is CASSPRTGRTEKLFF.